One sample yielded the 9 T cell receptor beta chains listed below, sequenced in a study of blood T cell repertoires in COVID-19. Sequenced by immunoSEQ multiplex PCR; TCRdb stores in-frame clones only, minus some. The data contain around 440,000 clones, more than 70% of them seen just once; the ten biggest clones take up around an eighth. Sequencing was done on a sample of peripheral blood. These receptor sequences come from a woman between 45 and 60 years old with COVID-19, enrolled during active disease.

The CDR3 DNA sequence: TGTGCCATCAGTGGAATTCCCGGGACAGGGCCCACTGAAGCTTTCTTT. It specifies CAISGIPGTGPTEAFF. The chain recombines TRBV10-3 with TRBJ1-1; TRBD1 aligns across 9 bases. CDR1 is ENHRY, CDR2 SYGVKD, per germline. Trimming at V came to 4 bases and at J to 4 bases, leaving 10 bases not matched to a gene. This CDR3 is 16 amino acids long.

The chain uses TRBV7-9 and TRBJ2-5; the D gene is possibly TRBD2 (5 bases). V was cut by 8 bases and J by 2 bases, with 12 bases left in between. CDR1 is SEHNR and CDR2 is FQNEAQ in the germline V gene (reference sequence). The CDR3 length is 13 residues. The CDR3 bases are TGTGCCAGCGGTAGGGAGTCACAAGAGACCCAGTACTTC. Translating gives CASGRESQETQYF.

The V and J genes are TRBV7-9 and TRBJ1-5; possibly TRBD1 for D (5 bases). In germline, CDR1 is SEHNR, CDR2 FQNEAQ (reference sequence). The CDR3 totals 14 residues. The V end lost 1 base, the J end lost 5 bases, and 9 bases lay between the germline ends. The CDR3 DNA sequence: TGTGCCAGCAGCTTAGGTGGAGGGGATCAGCCCCAGCATTTT. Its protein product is CASSLGGGDQPQHF.

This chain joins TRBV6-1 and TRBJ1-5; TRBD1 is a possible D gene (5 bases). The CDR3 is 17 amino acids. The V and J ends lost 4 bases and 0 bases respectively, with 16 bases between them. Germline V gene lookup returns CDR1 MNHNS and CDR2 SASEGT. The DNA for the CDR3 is TGTGCCAGCAGTGGACAATCAGGACACTATAGCAATCAGCCCCAGCATTTT. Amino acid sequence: CASSGQSGHYSNQPQHF.

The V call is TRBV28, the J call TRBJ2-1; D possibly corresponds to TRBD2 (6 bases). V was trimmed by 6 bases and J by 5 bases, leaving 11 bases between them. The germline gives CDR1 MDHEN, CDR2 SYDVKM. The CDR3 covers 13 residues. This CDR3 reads CASREGLHNEQFF. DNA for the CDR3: TGTGCCAGCAGGGAGGGACTTCACAATGAGCAGTTCTTC. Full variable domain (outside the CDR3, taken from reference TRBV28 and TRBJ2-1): DVKVTQSSRYLVKRTGEKVFLECVQDMDHENMFWYRQDPGLGLRLIYFSYDVKMKEKGDIPEGYSVSREKKERFSLILESASTNQTSMYLCASREGLHNEQFFGPGTRLTVL.

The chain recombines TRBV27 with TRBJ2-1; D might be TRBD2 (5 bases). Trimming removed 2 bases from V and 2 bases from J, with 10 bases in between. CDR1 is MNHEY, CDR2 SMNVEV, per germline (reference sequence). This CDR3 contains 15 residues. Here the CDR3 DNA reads TGTGCCAGCAGTTTAGGCGGGTCCACCTACAATGAGCAGTTCTTC. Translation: CASSLGGSTYNEQFF.

CDR3 region: CASSSSQGSVEAFF. The CDR3 nucleotides read TGTGCCAGCAGCTCATCACAGGGATCGGTTGAAGCTTTCTTT. The gene calls are TRBV7-9 and TRBJ1-1; TRBD1 is a possible D gene (6 bases). This CDR3 has 14 residues. Germline assignment: CDR1 SEHNR and CDR2 FQNEAQ (reference sequence). The germline V and J ends were trimmed by 4 bases and 7 bases, with 16 bases remaining between them.

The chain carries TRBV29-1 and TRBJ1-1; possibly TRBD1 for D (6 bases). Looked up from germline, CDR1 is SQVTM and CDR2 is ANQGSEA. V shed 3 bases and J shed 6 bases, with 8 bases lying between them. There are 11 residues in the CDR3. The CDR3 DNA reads TGCAGCGTTGACAGGGGTTCTGAAGCTTTCTTT. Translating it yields CSVDRGSEAFF.

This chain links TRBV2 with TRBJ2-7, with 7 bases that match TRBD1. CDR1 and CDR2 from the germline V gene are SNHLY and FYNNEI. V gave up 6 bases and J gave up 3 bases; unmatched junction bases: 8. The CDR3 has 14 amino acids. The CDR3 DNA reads TGTGCCAGCAGCCCGGACAGGCTTAACTACGAGCAGTACTTC. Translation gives CASSPDRLNYEQYF.